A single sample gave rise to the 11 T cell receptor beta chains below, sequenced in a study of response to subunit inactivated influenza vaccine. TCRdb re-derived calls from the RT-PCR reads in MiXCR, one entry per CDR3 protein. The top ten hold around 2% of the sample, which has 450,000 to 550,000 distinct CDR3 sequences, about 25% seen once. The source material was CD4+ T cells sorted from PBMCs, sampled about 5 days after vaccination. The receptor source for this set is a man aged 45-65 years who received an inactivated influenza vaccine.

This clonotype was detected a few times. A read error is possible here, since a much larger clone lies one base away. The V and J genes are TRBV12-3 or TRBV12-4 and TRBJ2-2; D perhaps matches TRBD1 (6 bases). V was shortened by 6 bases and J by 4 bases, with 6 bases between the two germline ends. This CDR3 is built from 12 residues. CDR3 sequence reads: CASRGATGELFF. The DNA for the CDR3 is TGTGCCAGCAGGGGGGCCACCGGGGAGCTGTTTTTT.

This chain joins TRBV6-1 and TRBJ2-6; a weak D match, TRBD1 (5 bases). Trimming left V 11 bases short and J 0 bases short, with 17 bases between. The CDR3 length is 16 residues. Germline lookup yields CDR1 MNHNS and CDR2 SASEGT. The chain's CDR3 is CAGRQTFFSGANVLTF. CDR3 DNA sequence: TGTGCCGGTAGACAGACCTTCTTCTCTGGGGCCAACGTCCTGACTTTC.

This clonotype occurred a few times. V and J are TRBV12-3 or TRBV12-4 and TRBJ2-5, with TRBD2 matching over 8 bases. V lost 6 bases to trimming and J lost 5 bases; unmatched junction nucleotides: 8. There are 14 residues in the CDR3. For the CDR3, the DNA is TGTGCCAGCAGCCCGGGGGGGCCACGGGAGACCCAGTACTTC. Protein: CASSPGGPRETQYF.

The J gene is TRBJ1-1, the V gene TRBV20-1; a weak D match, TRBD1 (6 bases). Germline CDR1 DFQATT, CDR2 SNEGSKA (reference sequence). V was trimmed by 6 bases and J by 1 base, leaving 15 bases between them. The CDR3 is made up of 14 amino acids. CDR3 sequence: CSANEGHPNTEAFF. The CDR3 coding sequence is TGCAGTGCAAACGAGGGACACCCGAACACTGAAGCTTTCTTT.

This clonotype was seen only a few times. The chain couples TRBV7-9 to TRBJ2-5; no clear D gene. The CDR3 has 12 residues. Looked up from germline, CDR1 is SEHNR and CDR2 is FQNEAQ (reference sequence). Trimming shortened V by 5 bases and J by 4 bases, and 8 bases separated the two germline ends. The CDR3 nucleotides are TGTGCCAGCAGCCGCTTTACAGAGACCCAGTACTTC. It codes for CASSRFTETQYF.

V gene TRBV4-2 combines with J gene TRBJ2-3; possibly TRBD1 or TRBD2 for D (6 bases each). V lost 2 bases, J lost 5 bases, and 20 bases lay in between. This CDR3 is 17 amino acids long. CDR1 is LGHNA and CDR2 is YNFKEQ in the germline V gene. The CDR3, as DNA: TGTGCCAGCAGCCAATCCGGGGGAACTCCCAGGGGAGATACGCAGTATTTT. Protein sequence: CASSQSGGTPRGDTQYF.

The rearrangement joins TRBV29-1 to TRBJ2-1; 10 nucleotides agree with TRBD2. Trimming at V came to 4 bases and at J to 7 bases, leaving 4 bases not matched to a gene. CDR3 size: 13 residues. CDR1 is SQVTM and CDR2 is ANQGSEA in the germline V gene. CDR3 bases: TGCAGCGTTGTTAGCGGGGGGTCAAATGAGCAGTTCTTC. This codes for CSVVSGGSNEQFF.

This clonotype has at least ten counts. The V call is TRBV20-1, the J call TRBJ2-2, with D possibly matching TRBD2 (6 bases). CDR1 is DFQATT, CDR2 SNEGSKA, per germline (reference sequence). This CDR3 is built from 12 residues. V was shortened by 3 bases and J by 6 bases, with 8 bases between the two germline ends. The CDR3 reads CSARGGAGELFF. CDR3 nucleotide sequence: TGCAGTGCTAGGGGGGGTGCCGGGGAGCTGTTTTTT.

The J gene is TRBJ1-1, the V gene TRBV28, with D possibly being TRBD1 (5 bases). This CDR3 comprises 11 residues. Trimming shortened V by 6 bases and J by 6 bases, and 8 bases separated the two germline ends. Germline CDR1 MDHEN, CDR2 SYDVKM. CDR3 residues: CASSDRAEAFF. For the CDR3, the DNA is TGTGCCAGCAGCGACAGAGCTGAAGCTTTCTTT.

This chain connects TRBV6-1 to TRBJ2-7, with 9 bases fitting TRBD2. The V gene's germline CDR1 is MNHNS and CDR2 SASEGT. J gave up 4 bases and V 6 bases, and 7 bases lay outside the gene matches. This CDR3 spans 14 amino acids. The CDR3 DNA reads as TGTGCCAGCAGGAAAGGACTAGCGAGTTACGAGCAGTACTTC. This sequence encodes CASRKGLASYEQYF.

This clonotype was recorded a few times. The CDR3 is CASSYPDRGRTYFEQYF. In DNA, the CDR3 is TGTGCCAGCAGTTACCCTGACAGGGGAAGGACATACTTTGAGCAGTACTTC. The chain recombines TRBV6-2 or TRBV6-3 with TRBJ2-7, with 8 bases fitting TRBD1. The V gene's germline CDR1 is MNHEY and CDR2 SVGEGT. The CDR3 is made up of 17 amino acids. Trimming removed 2 bases from V and 7 bases from J; junction bases left unmatched: 16.